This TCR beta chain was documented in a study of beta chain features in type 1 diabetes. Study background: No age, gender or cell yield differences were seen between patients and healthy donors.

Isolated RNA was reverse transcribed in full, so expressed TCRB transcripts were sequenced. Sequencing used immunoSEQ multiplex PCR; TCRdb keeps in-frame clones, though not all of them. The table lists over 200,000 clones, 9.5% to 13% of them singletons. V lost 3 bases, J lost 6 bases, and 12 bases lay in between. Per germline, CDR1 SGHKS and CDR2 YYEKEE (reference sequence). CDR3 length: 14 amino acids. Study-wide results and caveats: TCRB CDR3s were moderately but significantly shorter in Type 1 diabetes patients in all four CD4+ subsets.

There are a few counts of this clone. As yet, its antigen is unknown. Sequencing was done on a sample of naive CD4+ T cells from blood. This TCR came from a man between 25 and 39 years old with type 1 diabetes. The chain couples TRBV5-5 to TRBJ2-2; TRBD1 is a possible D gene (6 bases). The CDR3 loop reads CASSSNRVPGELFF. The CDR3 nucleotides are TGTGCCAGCAGCTCGAACAGGGTCCCCGGGGAGCTGTTTTTT.